The 6 T cell receptor beta chains reported below all come from one sample, sequenced in a study of T cell repertoires in cytomegalovirus infection. TCRdb independently ran MiXCR on the reads; one entry per CDR3 protein. The sample contains around 900,000 distinct CDR3 sequences, roughly 31% of which appear only once. The antigens for these receptors are not known. The sample here was cultured CD8+ T cells from PBMCs, taken from culture after CMV antigen stimulation. The receptor set was obtained from a human donor in good health (CMV status not recorded). Some clones in this sample may be carry-over from other donors' samples.

The chain is built from TRBV5-4 and TRBJ1-6; a possible D gene is TRBD1 (5 bases). V was cut by 0 bases and J by 5 bases, with 9 bases left in between. The germline V gene has CDR1 SGHNT and CDR2 YYREEE (reference sequence). The CDR3 runs to 15 residues. The CDR3 DNA sequence: TGTGCCAGCAGCTTGGTACTAGGGGATAATTCACCCCTCCACTTT. This codes for CASSLVLGDNSPLHF.

This chain connects TRBV6-1 to TRBJ2-1, with 7 bases matching TRBD2. V shed 9 bases and J 4 bases; nucleotides not matched to a gene: 15. This CDR3 comprises 16 residues. The germline CDR1 and CDR2 sequences are MNHNS and SASEGT. The CDR3 sequence: CASKGDYSGFYNEQFF. The CDR3 DNA reads TGTGCCAGTAAAGGGGATTATAGCGGGTTTTACAATGAGCAGTTCTTC.

The table lists this clonotype with many counts. This rearrangement joins TRBV7-8 to TRBJ2-1, with D unresolved. CDR3 length: 15 residues. CDR1 and CDR2 from the germline V gene are SGHVS and FQNEAQ. V lost 5 bases and J 5 bases, leaving 16 bases between the germline ends. Written as DNA, the CDR3 is TGTGCCAGCAGCACCCCTGGACGGTCCCACAATGAGCAGTTCTTC. Amino acids: CASSTPGRSHNEQFF.

This clonotype was seen repeatedly, ten times or more. The gene calls are TRBV24-1 and TRBJ1-2; no definite D call. Germline V gene lookup returns CDR1 KGHDR and CDR2 SFDVKD. This CDR3 comprises 12 residues. Deletions cut 6 bases from V and 1 base from J, with 5 bases between. CDR3 in amino acids: CATSNDNYGYTF. The DNA for the CDR3 is TGTGCCACCAGTAACGATAACTATGGCTACACCTTC.

This chain uses TRBV28 with TRBJ2-5, with TRBD2 identical over 10 bases. CDR3 length equals 16 residues. Per germline, CDR1 MDHEN and CDR2 SYDVKM. V shed 10 bases, J shed 5 bases, and the junction held 16 bases outside the gene matches. In nucleotides, the CDR3 is TGTGCCACCGAAGGTCTAGCGGGGGCCCCGGTGGAGACCCAGTACTTC. It codes for CATEGLAGAPVETQYF.

This clonotype has just a few counts. The chain combines TRBV7-9 with TRBJ1-1, with D possibly TRBD1 on 5 matching bases. V was shortened by 8 bases and J by 4 bases, with 14 bases between the two germline ends. In germline, CDR1 is SEHNR, CDR2 FQNEAQ (reference sequence). The CDR3 is made up of 13 amino acids. The CDR3 DNA follows: TGTGCCAGCCGCAAGGAGGGGACCACTGAAGCTTTCTTT. It codes for CASRKEGTTEAFF.